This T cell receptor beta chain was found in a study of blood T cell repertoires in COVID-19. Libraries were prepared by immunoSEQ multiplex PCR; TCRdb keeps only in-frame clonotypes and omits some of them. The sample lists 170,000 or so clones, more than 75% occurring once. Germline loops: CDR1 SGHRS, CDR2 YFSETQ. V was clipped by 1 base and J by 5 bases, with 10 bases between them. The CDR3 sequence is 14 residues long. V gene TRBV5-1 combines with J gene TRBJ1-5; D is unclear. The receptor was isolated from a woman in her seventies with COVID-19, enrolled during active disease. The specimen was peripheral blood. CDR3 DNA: TGCGCCAGCAGCTTGTCAGGCCAGGATCAGCCCCAGCATTTT. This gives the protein CASSLSGQDQPQHF.